These T cell receptor beta chains were read from a single sample in a study of blood T cell repertoires in COVID-19. The repertoire was sequenced with immunoSEQ multiplex PCR; TCRdb's copy has only in-frame clones and lacks some. The sample includes about 16,000 clones, over 70% seen only once; the top ten take roughly 15%. Sequenced input: peripheral blood. The receptors were gathered from a man in his 60s with acute or convalescent COVID-19. Each CDR3 is given with its conserved first and last residue. A D gene is named only where the DNA matches it firmly. A clone size is listed for some rows: how often the clone was seen (once, few, many), or a class if it is expanded.

clone size,D gene,V gene,CDR3 length,J gene,CDR3 protein,CDR3 DNA
.,.,TRBV19,9,TRBJ1-5,CAREKPQHF,TGTGCCAGGGAGAAGCCCCAGCATTTT
.,TRBD1,TRBV9,17,TRBJ2-3,CASSTRDREGSTDTQYF,TGTGCCAGCAGCACCCGGGACAGGGAAGGTAGCACAGATACGCAGTATTTT
.,.,TRBV7-5,15,TRBJ1-4,CARSARGGRFEKLFF,TGTGCCAGAAGCGCTAGAGGGGGCAGGTTTGAAAAACTGTTTTTT
.,.,TRBV7-9,16,TRBJ1-1,CASNVQGALMNTEAFF,TGTGCCAGCAACGTTCAGGGCGCGCTAATGAACACTGAAGCTTTCTTT
.,TRBD1,TRBV29-1,12,TRBJ1-2,CSVPDRGNGYTF,TGCAGCGTACCAGACAGGGGAAATGGCTACACCTTC
.,.,TRBV7-6,18,TRBJ2-7,CASSLEGLRGTDSYEQYF,TGTGCCAGCAGCTTAGAGGGGCTCCGGGGGACAGACTCCTACGAGCAGTACTTC
.,.,TRBV19,15,TRBJ1-2,CASTPLGGQGYGYTF,TGTGCCAGTACCCCGTTGGGGGGGCAGGGGTATGGCTACACCTTC
few,TRBD1,TRBV7-9,17,TRBJ2-7,CASSLGQGPYMAYEQYF,TGTGCCAGCAGCTTGGGACAGGGGCCGTATATGGCCTACGAGCAGTACTTC
.,TRBD1,TRBV28,14,TRBJ2-7,CASSPGQGAREQYF,TGTGCCAGCAGTCCCGGACAGGGGGCGAGGGAGCAGTACTTC
.,.,TRBV11-3,14,TRBJ2-3,CASSQYSGIDTQYF,TGTGCCAGCAGCCAATATAGCGGAATAGATACGCAGTATTTT
.,.,TRBV10-3,15,TRBJ2-3,CAISEGGRITDTQYF,TGTGCCATCAGTGAAGGTGGGAGAATCACAGATACGCAGTATTTT
few,TRBD1,TRBV6-2/TRBV6-3,18,TRBJ1-5,CASSYFGQGALSNQPQHF,TGTGCCAGCAGTTACTTCGGACAGGGGGCTCTTAGCAATCAGCCCCAGCATTTT
.,TRBD1,TRBV6-5,15,TRBJ1-2,CASSKYRGQLGGYTF,TGTGCCAGCAGTAAATACAGGGGGCAGTTGGGTGGCTACACCTTC
.,.,TRBV18,15,TRBJ2-1,CASSPGQTSYNEQFF,TGTGCCAGCTCACCAGGACAGACGTCCTACAATGAGCAGTTCTTC
.,.,TRBV4-1,15,TRBJ1-3,CASSQEGGAGNTIYF,TGCGCCAGCAGCCAAGAGGGGGGTGCTGGAAACACCATATATTTT
once,TRBD2,TRBV4-1,15,TRBJ2-7,CASSQVSSGRYEQYF,TGCGCCAGCAGCCAAGTGTCTAGCGGGAGATACGAGCAGTACTTC